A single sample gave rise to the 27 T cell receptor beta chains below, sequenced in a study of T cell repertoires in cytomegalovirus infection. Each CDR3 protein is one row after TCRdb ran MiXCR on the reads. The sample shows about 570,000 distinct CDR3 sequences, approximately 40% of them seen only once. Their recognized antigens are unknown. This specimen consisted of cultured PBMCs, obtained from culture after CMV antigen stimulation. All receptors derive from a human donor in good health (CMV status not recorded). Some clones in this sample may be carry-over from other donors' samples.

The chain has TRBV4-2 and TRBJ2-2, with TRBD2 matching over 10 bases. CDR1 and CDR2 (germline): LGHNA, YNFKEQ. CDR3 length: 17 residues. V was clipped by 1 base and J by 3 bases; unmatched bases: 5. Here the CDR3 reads CASSQGGLAGDTGELFF. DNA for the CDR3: TGTGCCAGCAGCCAAGGGGGTCTAGCGGGGGACACCGGGGAGCTGTTTTTT.

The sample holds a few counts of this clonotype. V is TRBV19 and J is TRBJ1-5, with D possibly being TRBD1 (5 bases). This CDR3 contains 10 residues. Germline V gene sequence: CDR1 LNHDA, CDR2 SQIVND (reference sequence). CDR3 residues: CAAGGQPQHF. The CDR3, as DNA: TGTGCGGCGGGGGGGCAGCCCCAGCATTTT.

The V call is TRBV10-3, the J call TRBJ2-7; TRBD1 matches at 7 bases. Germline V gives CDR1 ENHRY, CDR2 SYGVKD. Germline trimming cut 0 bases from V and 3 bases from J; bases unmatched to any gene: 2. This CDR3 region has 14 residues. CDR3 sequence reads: CAISESAGGYEQYF. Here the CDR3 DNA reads TGTGCCATCAGTGAGTCGGCAGGGGGCTACGAGCAGTACTTC.

In DNA, the CDR3 is TGTGCCACCACACCCAGACCTGCCAAAGAGACCCAGTACTTC. Amino acid sequence: CATTPRPAKETQYF. This chain joins TRBV3-1 and TRBJ2-5; no clear D gene. This CDR3 contains 14 residues. V shed 10 bases and J shed 3 bases, with 18 bases lying between them. Germline values: CDR1 LGHDT, CDR2 YNNKEL (reference sequence).

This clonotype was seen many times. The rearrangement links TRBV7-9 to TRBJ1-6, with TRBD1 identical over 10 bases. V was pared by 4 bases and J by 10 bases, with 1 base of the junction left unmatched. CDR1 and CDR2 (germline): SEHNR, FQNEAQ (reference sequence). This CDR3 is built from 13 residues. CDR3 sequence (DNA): TGTGCCAGCAGCTCGGACAGGGGGTCACCCCTCCACTTT. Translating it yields CASSSDRGSPLHF.

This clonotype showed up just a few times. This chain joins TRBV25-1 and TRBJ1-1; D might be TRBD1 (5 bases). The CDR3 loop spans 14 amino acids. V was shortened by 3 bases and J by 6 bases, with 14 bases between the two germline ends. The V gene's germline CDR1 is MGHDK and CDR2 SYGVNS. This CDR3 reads CASSDPGTRPEAFF. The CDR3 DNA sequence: TGTGCCAGCAGTGATCCCGGGACCCGGCCTGAAGCTTTCTTT.

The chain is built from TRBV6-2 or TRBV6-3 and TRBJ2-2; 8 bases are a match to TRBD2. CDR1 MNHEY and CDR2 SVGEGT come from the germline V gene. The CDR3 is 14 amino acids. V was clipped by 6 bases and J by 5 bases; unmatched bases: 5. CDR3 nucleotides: TGTGCCAGCAGAGTAGCGGGAAATACCGGGGAGCTGTTTTTT. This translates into CASRVAGNTGELFF.

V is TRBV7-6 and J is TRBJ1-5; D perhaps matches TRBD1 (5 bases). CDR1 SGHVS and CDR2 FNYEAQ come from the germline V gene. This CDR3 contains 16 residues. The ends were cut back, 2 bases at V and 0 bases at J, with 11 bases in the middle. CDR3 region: CASSLSGRNSNQPQHF. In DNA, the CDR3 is TGTGCCAGCAGCTTATCAGGGAGGAATAGCAATCAGCCCCAGCATTTT.

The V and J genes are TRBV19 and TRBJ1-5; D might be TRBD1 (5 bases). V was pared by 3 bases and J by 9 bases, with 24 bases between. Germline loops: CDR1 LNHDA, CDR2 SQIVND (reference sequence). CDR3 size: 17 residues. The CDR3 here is CASSIGAAVGGLGPQHF. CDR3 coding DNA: TGTGCCAGTAGTATCGGAGCGGCAGTTGGGGGTCTCGGGCCCCAGCATTTT.

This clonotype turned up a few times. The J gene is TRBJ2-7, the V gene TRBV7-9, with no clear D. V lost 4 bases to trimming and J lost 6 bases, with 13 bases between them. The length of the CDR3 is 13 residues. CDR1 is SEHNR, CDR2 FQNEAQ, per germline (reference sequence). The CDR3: CASSSPASAEQYF. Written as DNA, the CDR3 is TGTGCCAGCAGCTCCCCGGCAAGCGCCGAGCAGTACTTC. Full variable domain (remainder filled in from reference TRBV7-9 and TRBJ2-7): DTGVSQNPRHKITKRGQNVTFRCDPISEHNRLYWYRQTLGQGPEFLTYFQNEAQLEKSRLLSDRFSAERPKGSFSTLEIQRTEQGDSAMYLCASSSPASAEQYFGPGTRLTVT.

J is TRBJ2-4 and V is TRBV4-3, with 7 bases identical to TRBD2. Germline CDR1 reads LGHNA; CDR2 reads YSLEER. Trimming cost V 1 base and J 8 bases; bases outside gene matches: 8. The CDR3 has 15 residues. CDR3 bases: TGCGCCAGCAGCCAAGGCGGCGGGAGCTCGGACATTCAGTACTTC. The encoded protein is CASSQGGGSSDIQYF.

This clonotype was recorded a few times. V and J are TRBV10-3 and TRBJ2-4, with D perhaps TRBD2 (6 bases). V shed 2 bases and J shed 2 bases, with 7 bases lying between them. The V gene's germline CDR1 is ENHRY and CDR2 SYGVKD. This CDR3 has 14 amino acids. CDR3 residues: CAISEGGSKNIQYF. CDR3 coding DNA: TGTGCCATCAGTGAGGGGGGGTCCAAAAACATTCAGTACTTC.

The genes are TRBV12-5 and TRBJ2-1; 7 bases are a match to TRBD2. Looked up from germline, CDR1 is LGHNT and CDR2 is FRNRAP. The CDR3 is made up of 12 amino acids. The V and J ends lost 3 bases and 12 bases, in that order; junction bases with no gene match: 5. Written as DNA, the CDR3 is TGTGCTAGTGGTTTTGGGGGGGTTGGGCAGTTCTTC. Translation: CASGFGGVGQFF. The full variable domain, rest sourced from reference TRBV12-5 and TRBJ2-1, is DARVTQTPRHKVTEMGQEVTMRCQPILGHNTVFWYRQTMMQGLELLAYFRNRAPLDDSGMPKDRFSAEMPDATLATLKIQPSEPRDSAVYFCASGFGGVGQFFGPGTRLTVL.

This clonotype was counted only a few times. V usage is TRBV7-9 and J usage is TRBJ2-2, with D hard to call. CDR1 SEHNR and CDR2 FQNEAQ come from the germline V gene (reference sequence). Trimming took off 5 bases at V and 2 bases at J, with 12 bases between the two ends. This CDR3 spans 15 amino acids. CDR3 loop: CASSPRVVNTGELFF. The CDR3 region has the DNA TGTGCCAGCAGCCCCCGGGTGGTAAACACCGGGGAGCTGTTTTTT.

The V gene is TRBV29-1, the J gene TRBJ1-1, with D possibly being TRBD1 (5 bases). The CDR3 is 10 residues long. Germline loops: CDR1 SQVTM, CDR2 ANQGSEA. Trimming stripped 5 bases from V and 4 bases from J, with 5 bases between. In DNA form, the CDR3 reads TGCAGCGTTCAGGGCACTGAAGCTTTCTTT. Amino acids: CSVQGTEAFF.

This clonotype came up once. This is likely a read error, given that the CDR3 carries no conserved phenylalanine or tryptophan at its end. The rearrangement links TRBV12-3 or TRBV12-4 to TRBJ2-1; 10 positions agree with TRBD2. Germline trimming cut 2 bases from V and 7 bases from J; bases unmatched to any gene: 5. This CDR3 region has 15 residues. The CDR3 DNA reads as TGTGCCAGCAGTTTACGGACTAGCGGTAGGAATGAGCAGTTCTAC. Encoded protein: CASSLRTSGRNEQFY.

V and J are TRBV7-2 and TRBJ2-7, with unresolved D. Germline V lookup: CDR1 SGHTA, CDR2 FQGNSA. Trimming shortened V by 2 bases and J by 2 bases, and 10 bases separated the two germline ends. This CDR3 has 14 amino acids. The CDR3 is CASSLKLHTYEQYF. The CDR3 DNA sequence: TGTGCCAGCAGCTTAAAACTCCATACCTACGAGCAGTACTTC.

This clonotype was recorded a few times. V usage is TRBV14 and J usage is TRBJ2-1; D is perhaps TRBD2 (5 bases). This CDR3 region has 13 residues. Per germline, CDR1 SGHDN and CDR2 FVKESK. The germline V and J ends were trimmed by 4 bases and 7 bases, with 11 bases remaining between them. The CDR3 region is CASSLESGNEQFF. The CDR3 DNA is TGTGCCAGCAGCCTTGAGTCGGGGAATGAGCAGTTCTTC.

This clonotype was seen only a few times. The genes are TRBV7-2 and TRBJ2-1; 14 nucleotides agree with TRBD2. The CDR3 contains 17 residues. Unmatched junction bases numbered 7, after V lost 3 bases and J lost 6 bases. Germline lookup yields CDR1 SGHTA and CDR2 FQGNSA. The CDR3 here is CASSLTSGRVTSNEQFF. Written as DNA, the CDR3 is TGTGCCAGCAGCTTGACTAGCGGGAGGGTGACAAGCAATGAGCAGTTCTTC. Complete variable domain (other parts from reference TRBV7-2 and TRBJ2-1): GAGVSQSPSNKVTEKGKDVELRCDPISGHTALYWYRQSLGQGLEFLIYFQGNSAPDKSGLPSDRFSAERTGGSVSTLTIQRTQQEDSAVYLCASSLTSGRVTSNEQFFGPGTRLTVL.

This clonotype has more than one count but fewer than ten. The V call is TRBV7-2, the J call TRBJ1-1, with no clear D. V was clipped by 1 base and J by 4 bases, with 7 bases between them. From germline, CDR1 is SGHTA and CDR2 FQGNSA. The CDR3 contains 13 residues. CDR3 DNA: TGTGCCAGCAGCTTAGAGTGGAGCACTGAAGCTTTCTTT. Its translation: CASSLEWSTEAFF.

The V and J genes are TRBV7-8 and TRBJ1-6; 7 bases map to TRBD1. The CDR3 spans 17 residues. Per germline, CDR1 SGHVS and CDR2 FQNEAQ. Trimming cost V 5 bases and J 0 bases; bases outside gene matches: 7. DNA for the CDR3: TGTGCCAGCAGCACAGACAGGGCGAGCTCCTATAATTCACCCCTCCACTTT. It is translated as CASSTDRASSYNSPLHF.

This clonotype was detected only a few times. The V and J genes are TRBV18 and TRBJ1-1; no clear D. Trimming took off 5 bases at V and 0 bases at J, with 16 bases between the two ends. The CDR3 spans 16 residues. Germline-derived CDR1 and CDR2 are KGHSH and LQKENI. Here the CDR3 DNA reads TGTGCCAGCTCAACGGGCACGCCGAGCGTGAACACTGAAGCTTTCTTT. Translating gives CASSTGTPSVNTEAFF. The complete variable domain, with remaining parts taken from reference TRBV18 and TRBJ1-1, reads NAGVMQNPRHLVRRRGQEARLRCSPMKGHSHVYWYRQLPEEGLKFMVYLQKENIIDESGMPKERFSAEFPKEGPSILRIQQVVRGDSAAYFCASSTGTPSVNTEAFFGQGTRLTVV.

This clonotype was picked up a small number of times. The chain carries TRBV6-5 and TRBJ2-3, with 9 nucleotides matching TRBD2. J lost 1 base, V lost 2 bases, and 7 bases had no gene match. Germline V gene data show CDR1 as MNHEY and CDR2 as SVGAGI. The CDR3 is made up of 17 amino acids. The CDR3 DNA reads TGTGCCAGCAGTTACAAAGGACTAGCGCGGGGCACAGATACGCAGTATTTT. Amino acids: CASSYKGLARGTDTQYF.

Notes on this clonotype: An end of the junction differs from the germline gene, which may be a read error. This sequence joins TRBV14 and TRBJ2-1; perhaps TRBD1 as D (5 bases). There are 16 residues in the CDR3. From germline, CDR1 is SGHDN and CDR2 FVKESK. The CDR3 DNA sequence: TGTGCCAGCAGCCAAGTTCCCAGGGTTAAGTCGGGTGAGCAGATCTTC. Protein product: CASSQVPRVKSGEQIF. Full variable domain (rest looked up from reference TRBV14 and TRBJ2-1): EAGVTQFPSHSVIEKGQTVTLRCDPISGHDNLYWYRRVMGKEIKFLLHFVKESKQDESGMPNNRFLAERTGGTYSTLKVQPAELEDSGVYFCASSQVPRVKSGEQIFGPGTRLTVL.

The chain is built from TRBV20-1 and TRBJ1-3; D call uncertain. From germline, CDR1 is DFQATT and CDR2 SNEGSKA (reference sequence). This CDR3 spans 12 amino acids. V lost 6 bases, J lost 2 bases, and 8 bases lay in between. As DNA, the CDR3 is TGCAGTGCGATGTCGCCTGGAAACACCATATATTTT. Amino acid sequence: CSAMSPGNTIYF.

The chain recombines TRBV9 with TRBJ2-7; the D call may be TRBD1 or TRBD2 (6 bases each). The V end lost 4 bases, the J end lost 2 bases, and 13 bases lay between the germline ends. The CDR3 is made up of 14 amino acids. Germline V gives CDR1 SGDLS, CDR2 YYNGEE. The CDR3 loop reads CASSPRGHTYEQYF. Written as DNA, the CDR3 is TGTGCCAGCAGCCCGCGGGGACACACCTACGAGCAGTACTTC.

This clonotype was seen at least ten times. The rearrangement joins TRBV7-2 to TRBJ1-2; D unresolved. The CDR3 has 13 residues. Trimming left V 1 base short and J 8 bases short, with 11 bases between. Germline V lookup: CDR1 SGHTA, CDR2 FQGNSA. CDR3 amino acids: CASSLGTAWGYTF. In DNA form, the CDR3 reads TGTGCCAGCAGCTTAGGAACGGCGTGGGGCTACACCTTC.